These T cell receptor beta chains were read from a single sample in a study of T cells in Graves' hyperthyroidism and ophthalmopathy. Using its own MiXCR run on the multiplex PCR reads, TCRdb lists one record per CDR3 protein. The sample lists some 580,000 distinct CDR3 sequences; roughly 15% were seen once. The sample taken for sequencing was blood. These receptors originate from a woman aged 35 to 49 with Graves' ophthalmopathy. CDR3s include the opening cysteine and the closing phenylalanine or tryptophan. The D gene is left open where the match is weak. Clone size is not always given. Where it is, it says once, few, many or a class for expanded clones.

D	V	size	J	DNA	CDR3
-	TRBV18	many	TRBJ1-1	TGTGCCAGCTCGATACAGGGTTCTACTGAAGCTTTCTTT	CASSIQGSTEAFF
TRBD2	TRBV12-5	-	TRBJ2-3	TGTGCTAGTGGCTGGCGGGAGTCAACTAGCACAGATACGCAGTATTTT	CASGWRESTSTDTQYF
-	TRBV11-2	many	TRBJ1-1	TGTGCCAGCAGCTTAGATGGCCACAGTTTAACTGAAGCTTTCTTT	CASSLDGHSLTEAFF
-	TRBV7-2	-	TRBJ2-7	TGTGCCAGCAGCCGCCGGTCGGGCACCTACGAGCAGTACTTC	CASSRRSGTYEQYF
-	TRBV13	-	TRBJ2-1	TGTGCCAGCAGCTTAGAGGGCATCGCTCGACCCTACAATGAGCAGTTCTTC	CASSLEGIARPYNEQFF
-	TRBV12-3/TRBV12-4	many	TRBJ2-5	TGTGCCAGCAATCTGGCCGGGGGCCAAGAGACCCAGTACTTC	CASNLAGGQETQYF
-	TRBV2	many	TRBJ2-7	TGTGCCAGCACTAAGTACGAGCAGTACTTC	CASTKYEQYF
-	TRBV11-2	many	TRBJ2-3	TGTGCCAGCAGCTTAATGTCGGCGGGATGGGAGGATACGCAGTATTTT	CASSLMSAGWEDTQYF
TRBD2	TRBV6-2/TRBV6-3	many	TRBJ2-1	TGTGCCAGCAGTCACCGCCGAGTAGCGGGGGGAAACAATGAGCAGTTCTTC	CASSHRRVAGGNNEQFF
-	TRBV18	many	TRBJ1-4	TGTGCCAGCTCACCACCGGAGGGGCGCGGTGAAAAACTGTTTTTT	CASSPPEGRGEKLFF
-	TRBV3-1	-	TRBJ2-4	TGTGCCAGCAGCCAAGGGGGCGGCGGGACCAAAAACATTCAGTACTTC	CASSQGGGGTKNIQYF
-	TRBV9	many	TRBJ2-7	TGTGCCAGCAGCGTAGCTACGGGTGGCGAGCAGTACTTC	CASSVATGGEQYF
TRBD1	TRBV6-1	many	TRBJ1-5	TGTGCCAGCAGCCTTCGGTTGGGACAGACCTATCAGCCCCAGCATTTT	CASSLRLGQTYQPQHF
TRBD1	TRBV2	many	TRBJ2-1	TGTGCCAGCAGGAGGACAGGGGGCCCGTTCGGGCAGTTCTTC	CASRRTGGPFGQFF
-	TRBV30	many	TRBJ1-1	TGTGCCTGGTTGGAGAACACTGAAGCTTTCTTT	CAWLENTEAFF
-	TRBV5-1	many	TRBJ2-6	TGCGCCAGCAGCTTGGTGGGGGCTGGGGCCAACGTCCTGACTTTC	CASSLVGAGANVLTF
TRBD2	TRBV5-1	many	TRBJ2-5	TGCGCCAGCAGCTCGGCACCTAGCGGGATTCGTCAAGAGACCCAGTACTTC	CASSSAPSGIRQETQYF
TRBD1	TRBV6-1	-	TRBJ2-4	TGTGCCAGCAGCCCGACAGGGTTATCCACCAAAAACATTCAGTACTTC	CASSPTGLSTKNIQYF
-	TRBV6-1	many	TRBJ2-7	TGTGCCAGCTACCCCGGGACGGTACCCTACGAGCAGTACTTC	CASYPGTVPYEQYF
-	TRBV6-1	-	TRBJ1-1	TGTGCCAGCAGTGTCTTGGACTATGCCACTGAAGCTTTCTTT	CASSVLDYATEAFF
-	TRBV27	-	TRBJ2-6	TGTGCCAGCAGTGATCCGGGGCAGGGGAGAGGGGCCGACGTCCTGACTTTC	CASSDPGQGRGADVLTF
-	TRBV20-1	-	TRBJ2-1	TGCAGTGCTAGAGATCAGGGGCGGGGGCCAGTCGCTGAGCAGTTCTTC	CSARDQGRGPVAEQFF
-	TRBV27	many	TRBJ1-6	TGTGCCAGCAGTCCGGGGACCGCGAATTCACCCCTCCACTTT	CASSPGTANSPLHF
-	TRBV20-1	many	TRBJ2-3	TGCAGTGCTATAACCGGCTCAGATACGCAGTATTTT	CSAITGSDTQYF
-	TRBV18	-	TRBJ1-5	TGTGCCAGCTCAGGCCCGGGACACCCCAATCAGCCCCAGCATTTT	CASSGPGHPNQPQHF
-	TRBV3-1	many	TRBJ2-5	TGTGCCAGCAGCCCCTCGTTCGCACAAGAGACCCAGTACTTC	CASSPSFAQETQYF
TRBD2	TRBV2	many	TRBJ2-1	TGTGCCAGCAGTGAAGAGGCTAGCGGGGCTTTGGAGCAGTTCTTC	CASSEEASGALEQFF
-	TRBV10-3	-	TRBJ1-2	TGTGCCATCTACTCGGATGGCTACACCTTC	CAIYSDGYTF
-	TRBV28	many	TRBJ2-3	TGTGCCAGCAGCAACCGACAGAGACGCTACACAGATACGCAGTATTTT	CASSNRQRRYTDTQYF
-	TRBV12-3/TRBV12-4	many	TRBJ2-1	TGTGCCAGTCGATGGGTAGACAATGAGCAGTTCTTC	CASRWVDNEQFF
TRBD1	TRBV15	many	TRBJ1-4	TGTGCCACCAGCGGTCAGGGGGCCACACGAGAAAAACTGTTTTTT	CATSGQGATREKLFF
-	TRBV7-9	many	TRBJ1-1	TGTGCCAGCAGCTTGAGGACAGACGTGGCTGAAGCTTTCTTT	CASSLRTDVAEAFF
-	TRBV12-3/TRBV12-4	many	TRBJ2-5	TGTGCCAGCCTTTACCAAGAGACCCAGTACTTC	CASLYQETQYF
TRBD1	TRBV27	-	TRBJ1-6	TGTGCCAGCAGCAATACCGGGACAGGGCTTAATAATTCACCCCTCCACTTT	CASSNTGTGLNNSPLHF
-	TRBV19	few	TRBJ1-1	TGTGCCAGTAGTATCACCCTCGGTGGGCAGCTGAACACTGAAGCTTTCTTT	CASSITLGGQLNTEAFF
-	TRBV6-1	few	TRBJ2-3	TGTGCCAGCATGGCTGGCGATACGCAGTATTTT	CASMAGDTQYF
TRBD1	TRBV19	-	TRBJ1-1	TGTGCCAGTACCCCGACAGGGGTTGAAGGTGAAGCTTTCTTT	CASTPTGVEGEAFF
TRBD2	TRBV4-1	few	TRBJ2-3	TGCGCCAGCAGTCGTCCGTTCGGGGGGGCTAAAGATACGCAGTATTTT	CASSRPFGGAKDTQYF
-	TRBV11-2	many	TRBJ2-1	TGTGCCAGCAGCTTAAAAAGCGTTGACAATGAGCAGTTCTTC	CASSLKSVDNEQFF
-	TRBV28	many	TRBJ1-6	TGTGCCAGTAGCCGTGGGGACATGTATAATTCACCCCTCCACTTT	CASSRGDMYNSPLHF
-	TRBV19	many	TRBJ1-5	TGTGCCAGTAGTTTCTGGGACCGAAGCAATCAGCCCCAGCATTTT	CASSFWDRSNQPQHF
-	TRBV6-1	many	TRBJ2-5	TGTGCCAGCAGTGAAGGCAGGGCATCTCTGACGTACCAAGAGACCCAGTACTTC	CASSEGRASLTYQETQYF
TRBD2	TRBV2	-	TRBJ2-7	TGTGCCAGCAGTGGACCTAGCGGGGGGTACGAGCAGTACTTC	CASSGPSGGYEQYF
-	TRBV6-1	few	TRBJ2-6	TGTGCCAGCAGTTACTCTCGGCTACCTGCCCGCCTCTCTGGGGCCAACGTCCTGACTTTC	CASSYSRLPARLSGANVLTF
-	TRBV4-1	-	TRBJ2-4	TGCGCCAGCAGCAACCCCCCAACCGGGAGTGAAAACATTCAGTACTTC	CASSNPPTGSENIQYF
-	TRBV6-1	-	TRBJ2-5	TGTGCCGAGAGAGGGCCGGTCGAGACCCAGTACTTC	CAERGPVETQYF
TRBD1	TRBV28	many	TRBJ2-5	TGTGCCAGCAGAACCCGGGACAGGGACCAAGAGACCCAGTACTTC	CASRTRDRDQETQYF
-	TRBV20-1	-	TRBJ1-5	TGCAGTGCCGGACAGCTAGATCAGCCCCAGCATTTT	CSAGQLDQPQHF